Listed below are T cell receptor beta chains from one sample, sequenced in a study of blood T cell repertoires in COVID-19. This table comes from immunoSEQ multiplex PCR, and its TCRdb copy is limited to in-frame clones, with some not included. The table shows some 95,000 clones, with around 81% occurring only once. Sample: peripheral blood. Receptors were obtained from a middle-aged man who had recovered from COVID-19. Each CDR3 is given with its conserved first and last residue. The order of the fields is J gene, clone size, D gene, V gene, CDR3 protein, CDR3 DNA. D genes are given only for firm matches. Where a row states a size, it is once, few, many or the class of an expanded clone; other rows omit it.

TRBJ1-2,.,TRBD1,TRBV7-2,CASSSGRGDSNPNYGYTF,TGTGCCAGCAGCTCCGGAAGGGGGGACAGCAATCCTAACTATGGCTACACCTTC
TRBJ2-1,many,TRBD2,TRBV3-1/TRBV3-2,CASSPWTSGNNEQFF,TGTGCCAGCAGCCCTTGGACTAGCGGAAACAATGAGCAGTTCTTC
TRBJ1-3,.,TRBD1,TRBV7-2,CASSLDRAGGNTIYF,TGTGCCAGCAGCTTGGACAGGGCGGGGGGAAACACCATATATTTT
TRBJ2-1,.,.,TRBV10-3,CAISGRGTRDEQFF,TGTGCCATCAGTGGCAGGGGCACAAGGGATGAGCAGTTCTTC
TRBJ2-3,.,.,TRBV7-9,CARNTGTPLADTQYF,TGTGCCAGAAACACCGGGACTCCCCTCGCAGATACGCAGTATTTT
TRBJ1-2,few,TRBD1,TRBV5-6,CASSGDRNPFGYTF,TGTGCCAGCAGCGGGGACAGGAATCCCTTTGGCTACACCTTC
TRBJ2-7,.,.,TRBV2,CASTPGFSTYEQYF,TGTGCCAGCACCCCAGGTTTCTCTACCTACGAGCAGTACTTC
TRBJ2-5,.,TRBD1,TRBV10-3,CATDPGTGETQYF,TGTGCCACCGACCCAGGGACAGGAGAGACCCAGTACTTC
TRBJ2-7,once,.,TRBV5-5,CASSRNQRDEQYF,TGTGCCAGCAGCCGAAATCAACGGGACGAGCAGTACTTC
TRBJ2-2,few,.,TRBV27,CASRQNGGGELFF,TGTGCCAGCAGACAAAATGGTGGCGGGGAGCTGTTTTTT
TRBJ1-1,.,.,TRBV19,CASSFGGGAEAFF,TGTGCCAGTAGTTTCGGCGGGGGAGCTGAAGCTTTCTTT
TRBJ1-6,once,.,TRBV6-1,CASSEARVSSYNSPLHF,TGTGCCAGCAGTGAAGCGAGGGTCAGCTCCTATAATTCACCCCTCCACTTT
TRBJ2-5,.,.,TRBV20-1,CSAVRESTQYF,TGCAGTGCCGTCCGGGAGTCGACCCAGTACTTC